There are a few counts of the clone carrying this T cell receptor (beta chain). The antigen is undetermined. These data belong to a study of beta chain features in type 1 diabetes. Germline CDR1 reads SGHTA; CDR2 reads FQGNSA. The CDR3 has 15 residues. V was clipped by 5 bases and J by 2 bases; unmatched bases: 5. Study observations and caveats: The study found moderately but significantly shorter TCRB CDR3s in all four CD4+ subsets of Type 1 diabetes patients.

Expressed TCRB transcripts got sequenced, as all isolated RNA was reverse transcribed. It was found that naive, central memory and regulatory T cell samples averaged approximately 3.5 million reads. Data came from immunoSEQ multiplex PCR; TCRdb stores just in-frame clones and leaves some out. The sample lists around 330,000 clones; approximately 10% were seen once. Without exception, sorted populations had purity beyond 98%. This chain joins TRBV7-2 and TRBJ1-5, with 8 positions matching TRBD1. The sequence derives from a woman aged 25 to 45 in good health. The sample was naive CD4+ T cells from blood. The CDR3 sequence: CASSPDRGGNQPQHF. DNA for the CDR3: TGTGCCAGCAGCCCCGACAGGGGAGGCAATCAGCCCCAGCATTTT.